A single sample gave rise to the 21 T cell receptor beta chains below, sequenced in a study of early T cells in non-severe SARS-CoV-2 infection. In TCRdb, the 5' RACE reads were re-called with MiXCR into one record per CDR3 protein. The sample holds 100,000 to 150,000 distinct CDR3 sequences, more than 12% seen once. The sample was whole blood. These receptors all come from an adult who was a healthcare worker with PCR-confirmed SARS-CoV-2 infection or an uninfected control (not recorded which).

This clonotype was seen ten or more times. This sequence joins TRBV11-2 and TRBJ2-1; the match to TRBD2 covers 13 bases. The CDR3 totals 15 residues. Germline V gene sequence: CDR1 SGHAT, CDR2 FQNNGV. Trimming took 5 bases from V and 3 from J; bases not matched to a gene: 1. CDR3 sequence: CASSGLAGDYNEQFF. The DNA of the CDR3 is TGTGCCAGCAGCGGACTAGCGGGGGACTACAATGAGCAGTTCTTC.

This CDR3 reads CASSPGAGKQYF. In nucleotides, the CDR3 is TGCGCCAGCAGCCCTGGGGCCGGAAAGCAGTACTTC. The genes are TRBV4-1 and TRBJ2-7, with D tentatively TRBD1 (5 bases). The CDR3 has 12 residues. Between the trimmed V and J ends, which lost 4 bases and 8 bases, there was a span of 12 bases. The germline V gene has CDR1 MGHRA and CDR2 YSYEKL.

There are a few counts of this clonotype. The chain recombines TRBV6-6 with TRBJ2-3; D not certain. Germline CDR1 reads MNHNY; CDR2 reads SVGAGI (reference sequence). The CDR3 consists of 14 residues. V lost 2 bases and J lost 2, with 8 bases in between. CDR3 sequence reads: CASSYGRTTDTQYF. In DNA, the CDR3 is TGTGCCAGCAGTTACGGACGGACCACAGATACGCAGTATTTT.

V usage is TRBV11-2 and J usage is TRBJ2-3, with D maybe TRBD1 (5 bases). There are 15 residues in the CDR3. The germline V and J ends were trimmed by 5 bases and 0 bases, with 12 bases remaining between them. CDR1 and CDR2 from the germline V gene are SGHAT and FQNNGV. The CDR3 spells CASSQGGRSTDTQYF. CDR3 coding DNA: TGTGCCAGCAGCCAGGGCGGAAGGAGCACAGATACGCAGTATTTT.

This clonotype was counted a few times. V and J are TRBV7-6 and TRBJ2-1; 7 bases fit TRBD2. Looked up from germline, CDR1 is SGHVS and CDR2 is FNYEAQ. Trimming removed 2 bases from V and 4 bases from J; junction bases left unmatched: 5. The CDR3 has 15 amino acids. The CDR3 is CASSLRSGVYNEQFF. CDR3 in DNA: TGTGCCAGCAGCTTAAGGAGCGGGGTGTACAATGAGCAGTTCTTC.

Only a few counts were recorded for this clonotype. J is TRBJ2-1 and V is TRBV7-2; 9 bases are shared with TRBD2. V lost 3 bases to trimming and J lost 8 bases; unmatched junction nucleotides: 5. Germline V gene lookup returns CDR1 SGHTA and CDR2 FQGNSA. The CDR3 extends over 14 amino acids. The CDR3 DNA reads TGTGCCAGCAGCTTGGCGGGGGGGCCCTATGAGCAGTTCTTC. Its translation: CASSLAGGPYEQFF.

In this sample, this clonotype turned up a few times. The V gene is TRBV10-2, the J gene TRBJ1-1; D perhaps matches TRBD1 (5 bases). The length of the CDR3 is 13 residues. V gave up 2 bases and J gave up 1 base, with 5 bases separating them. In germline, CDR1 is WSHSY, CDR2 SAAADI. The CDR3 sequence is CASSERGNTEAFF. In nucleotides, the CDR3 is TGCGCCAGCAGTGAGAGGGGGAACACTGAAGCTTTCTTT.

This clonotype was recorded a few times. The V and J genes are TRBV12-3 or TRBV12-4 and TRBJ1-1, with D unresolved. The CDR3 spans 17 residues. V was pared by 6 bases and J by 3 bases, with 23 bases between. CDR3 sequence reads: CASSNPSLGSWDTEAFF. Written as DNA, the CDR3 is TGTGCCAGCAGCAATCCCTCTCTTGGGAGTTGGGACACTGAAGCTTTCTTT.

V is TRBV20-1 and J is TRBJ1-1, with no clear D. The CDR3 has 11 amino acids. The V gene's germline CDR1 is DFQATT and CDR2 SNEGSKA (reference sequence). V lost 1 base and J lost 6, with 6 bases in between. CDR3 amino acids: CSARVFPEAFF. The DNA of the CDR3 is TGCAGTGCTAGAGTTTTCCCTGAAGCTTTCTTT.

This clonotype was detected a few times. The chain employs TRBV6-5 and TRBJ2-1, with unresolved D. CDR1 is MNHEY, CDR2 SVGAGI, per germline. CDR3 size: 16 residues. Trimming took 4 bases from V and 10 from J, leaving 23 bases between them. The CDR3 DNA is TGTGCCAGCAGTTTTCTCGACTCCTTACCTCTGGGGGAGCAGTTCTTC. Its translation: CASSFLDSLPLGEQFF.

This clonotype was counted many times. In DNA form, the CDR3 reads TGTGCCAGCAGCCCGACTGGGGCCAACGTCCTGACTTTC. Its protein is CASSPTGANVLTF. The chain uses TRBV3-1 and TRBJ2-6; no definite D call. CDR3 length: 13 residues. Germline V gene sequence: CDR1 LGHDT, CDR2 YNNKEL (reference sequence). Trimming removed 4 bases at V and 2 bases at J, with 3 bases between.

The chain joins TRBV6-6 to TRBJ2-1; D is undetermined. The ends were cut back, 2 bases at V and 8 bases at J, with 7 bases in the middle. Germline V CDR1 and CDR2: MNHNY, SVGAGI (reference sequence). This CDR3 region has 12 residues. CDR3 loop: CASSYTGYEQFF. CDR3 nucleotides: TGTGCCAGCAGTTACACGGGTTATGAGCAGTTCTTC.

This clonotype was seen repeatedly, ten times or more. The V and J genes are TRBV2 and TRBJ1-5; D might be TRBD1 (6 bases). From germline, CDR1 is SNHLY and CDR2 FYNNEI. CDR3 length: 14 residues. V was shortened by 7 bases and J by 0 bases, with 10 bases between the two germline ends. The CDR3 sequence: CASTPGVSNQPQHF. The CDR3 nucleotides read TGTGCCAGCACCCCAGGGGTTAGCAATCAGCCCCAGCATTTT.

V gene TRBV18 combines with J gene TRBJ2-6; TRBD1 matches 8 bases. Germline values: CDR1 KGHSH, CDR2 LQKENI. The length of the CDR3 is 17 residues. V was clipped by 5 bases and J by 0 bases; unmatched bases: 6. The CDR3 loop is CASSTGQGLSGANVLTF. The CDR3 DNA follows: TGTGCCAGCTCAACCGGACAGGGACTCTCTGGGGCCAACGTCCTGACTTTC.

This clonotype was detected only a few times. The V gene is TRBV7-8, the J gene TRBJ2-1, with TRBD2 matching over 9 bases. The CDR3 runs 15 residues. The germline V gene has CDR1 SGHVS and CDR2 FQNEAQ. Germline trimming cut 7 bases from V and 10 bases from J; bases unmatched to any gene: 14. The CDR3: CASTKLEAGGLEQFF. DNA for the CDR3: TGTGCCAGCACCAAACTAGAGGCGGGGGGGTTAGAGCAGTTCTTC. The full variable domain, rest sourced from reference TRBV7-8 and TRBJ2-1, is GAGVSQSPRYKVAKRGQDVALRCDPISGHVSLFWYQQALGQGPEFLTYFQNEAQLDKSGLPSDRFFAERPEGSVSTLKIQRTQQEDSAVYLCASTKLEAGGLEQFFGPGTRLTVL.

The CDR3, as DNA: TGTGCCAGCAGCCAAAGCTGGGGGCCCTACGAGCAGTACTTC. It yields the protein CASSQSWGPYEQYF. This chain joins TRBV9 and TRBJ2-7; D is possibly TRBD1 (6 bases). Germline V gene lookup returns CDR1 SGDLS and CDR2 YYNGEE. Trimming removed 4 bases at V and 2 bases at J, with 13 bases between. The CDR3 sequence is 14 residues long.

In this sample, this clonotype turned up a few times. The gene calls are TRBV3-1 and TRBJ1-1; D gene ambiguous. CDR3 length: 14 amino acids. CDR1 and CDR2 from the germline V gene are LGHDT and YNNKEL (reference sequence). Trimming removed 1 base from V and 4 bases from J, with 10 bases in between. The CDR3 bases are TGTGCCAGCAGCCAAGTTCAGGAGACCACTGAAGCTTTCTTT. It translates to CASSQVQETTEAFF. The full variable domain, in which reference TRBV3-1 and TRBJ1-1 provide the parts outside the CDR3, is DTAVSQTPKYLVTQMGNDKSIKCEQNLGHDTMYWYKQDSKKFLKIMFSYNNKELIINETVPNRFSPKSPDKAHLNLHINSLELGDSAVYFCASSQVQETTEAFFGQGTRLTVV.

This clonotype was detected only a few times. V usage is TRBV10-3 and J usage is TRBJ2-1; D unclear. The CDR3 is 12 amino acids. Germline CDR1 and CDR2: ENHRY and SYGVKD. The V end lost 2 bases, the J end lost 7 bases, and 6 bases lay between the germline ends. This CDR3 reads CAISEDWNEQFF. The CDR3 DNA follows: TGTGCCATCAGTGAGGACTGGAATGAGCAGTTCTTC.

This clonotype has at least ten counts. The rearrangement uses TRBV5-1 and TRBJ1-4; no clear D. V was cut by 4 bases and J by 0 bases, with 10 bases left in between. The CDR3 spans 15 residues. CDR1 and CDR2 (germline): SGHRS, YFSETQ. CDR3 sequence: CASSPSPATNEKLFF. The CDR3 nucleotides are TGCGCCAGCAGCCCGAGCCCCGCAACTAATGAAAAACTGTTTTTT. Looking up the rest from reference TRBV5-1 and TRBJ1-4 gives the full variable domain: KAGVTQTPRYLIKTRGQQVTLSCSPISGHRSVSWYQQTPGQGLQFLFEYFSETQRNKGNFPGRFSGRQFSNSRSEMNVSTLELGDSALYLCASSPSPATNEKLFFGSGTQLSVL.

This chain joins TRBV30 and TRBJ1-1; weak D call: TRBD1 (5 bases). Trimming left V 0 bases short and J 0 bases short, with 8 bases between. Germline V CDR1 and CDR2: GTSNPN, SVGIG (reference sequence). The CDR3 consists of 14 residues. The CDR3 DNA follows: TGTGCCTGGAGTGTGGGGCAGGTGAACACTGAAGCTTTCTTT. Translated, it gives CAWSVGQVNTEAFF.

As DNA, the CDR3 is TGTGCCAGCAGTTTAGCTCAAGGGGCCGGGGAGCTGTTTTTT. It is translated as CASSLAQGAGELFF. The J gene is TRBJ2-2, the V gene TRBV12-3 or TRBV12-4, with a weak D call TRBD1 (5 bases). This CDR3 region has 14 residues. V was clipped by 0 bases and J by 6 bases, with 8 bases between them.